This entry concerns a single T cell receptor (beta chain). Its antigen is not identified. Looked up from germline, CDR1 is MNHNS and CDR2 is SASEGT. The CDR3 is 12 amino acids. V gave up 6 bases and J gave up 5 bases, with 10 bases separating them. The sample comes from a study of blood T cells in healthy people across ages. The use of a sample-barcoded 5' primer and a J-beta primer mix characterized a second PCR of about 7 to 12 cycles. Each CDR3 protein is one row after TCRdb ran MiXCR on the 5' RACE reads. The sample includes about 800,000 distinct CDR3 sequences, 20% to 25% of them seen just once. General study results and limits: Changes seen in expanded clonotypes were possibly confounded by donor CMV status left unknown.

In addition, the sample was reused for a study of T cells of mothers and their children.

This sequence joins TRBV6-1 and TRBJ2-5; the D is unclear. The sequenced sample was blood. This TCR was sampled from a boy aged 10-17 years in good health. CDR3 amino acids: CASRAVGETQYF. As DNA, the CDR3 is TGTGCCAGCAGGGCGGTCGGGGAGACCCAGTACTTC.